This T cell receptor (beta chain) was retrieved from a study of T cells expressing NK-cell markers. Study-wide background: Sequenced donors, eight in total, included seven who were HCMV-seropositive and one who was seronegative. Findings of the study overall: Uncertainty persisted over the HCMV specificity of expanded NKG2C+ T cell clones. A handful of donors likewise had their CD3+CD56-NKG2C+ fraction led by these clonotypes.

TCRdb reworked the 5' RACE reads into one entry per CDR3 protein, no DNA. This table lists some 390,000 distinct CDR3 sequences. The CDR3 sequence is 13 residues long. Germline V gene data show CDR1 as SGHAT and CDR2 as FQNNGV. On this clonotype itself: Its antigen is not known.

The chain links TRBV11-2 to TRBJ2-2. Material for sequencing was blood T cells: a sorted CD56 or NKG2C T cell subset, CD4+ or CD8+ T cells, or bulk PBMC T cells (not recorded which). The TCR was taken from a woman aged 45-59 years in good health. The CDR3 sequence: CASRKLQTGELFF.